This TCR beta chain emerged from a study of regulatory T cells in long-lasting Graves disease. Study-level background: Recently diagnosed Graves' patients had received antithyroid drugs for under 3 months.

Construction of the TCR beta libraries employed iRepertoire HTBI primers in conjunction with Arm-PCR of CDR3 regions. TCRdb re-called the multiplex PCR reads with MiXCR, one entry per CDR3 protein. The data show approximately 470,000 distinct CDR3 sequences, about 17% seen once. Documented time point: newly diagnosed GD, antithyroid drugs for less than 3 months. With RNA extracted from PBMCs as input, the TCR library was made. As a group, patients came from one endocrinology department in Xi'an, China. The CDR3 has 11 residues. The ends were cut back, 8 bases at V and 4 bases at J, with 8 bases in the middle. The V gene's germline CDR1 is MNHNS and CDR2 SASEGT. General observations from the study: Persistent disease favored TRBV28, TRBJ1-2 and TRBJ2-5.

In the case of this clonotype: Its antigen is not identified.

The sample also formed part of further work on T cells in Graves' hyperthyroidism and ophthalmopathy. From that study: Classification by a 13 V-J model distinguished ophthalmopathy from stable hyperthyroidism.

The rearrangement joins TRBV6-1 to TRBJ2-5; D call uncertain. This clonotype was obtained from a man in his forties or fifties with Graves disease. Here the sequenced sample was peripheral blood mononuclear cells (PBMCs), taken at new diagnosis, from a patient treated with antithyroid drugs. CDR3 in DNA: TGTGCCAGCCGGTTGTCAGAGACCCAGTACTTC. It specifies CASRLSETQYF.